Listed here are 23 T cell receptor beta chains from one sample, sequenced in a study of blood T cell repertoires in COVID-19. Using immunoSEQ multiplex PCR, the repertoire was profiled, and TCRdb retains in-frame clones only, with some absent. This table holds approximately 54,000 clones, about 87% found once. The sequencing sample was made of peripheral blood. Receptors were obtained from a man aged 45 to 65 with acute or convalescent COVID-19.

V is TRBV9 and J is TRBJ2-5, with D unclear. The CDR3 loop spans 15 amino acids. The V gene lost 4 bases and the J gene lost 5 bases, with 18 bases spanning the gap. The germline V gene encodes CDR1 SGDLS and CDR2 YYNGEE. Here the CDR3 DNA reads TGTGCCAGCAGCACGCGACCCTCGGAGAGGGAGACCCAGTACTTC. Translation: CASSTRPSERETQYF.

This clone came up a few times. The chain uses TRBV3-1 (or the pseudogene TRBV3-2) and TRBJ1-3; no clear D gene. The germline gives CDR1 LGHDT, CDR2 YNNKEL (reference sequence). This CDR3 contains 14 residues. V was shortened by 0 bases and J by 4 bases, with 7 bases between the two germline ends. The CDR3 is CASSQDRRGNTIYF. CDR3 sequence (DNA): TGTGCCAGCAGCCAAGACCGCAGAGGAAACACCATATATTTT.

V and J are TRBV6-5 and TRBJ1-2; tentative D call: TRBD1 (5 bases). With 4 bases removed from V and 2 bases from J, the gap between germline ends came to 14 bases. Germline V lookup: CDR1 MNHEY, CDR2 SVGAGI. CDR3 length: 15 amino acids. In DNA, the CDR3 is TGTGCCAGCAGTTCCCGGGGGGGTCCCAACTATGGCTACACCTTC. It encodes CASSSRGGPNYGYTF.

V gene TRBV19 combines with J gene TRBJ2-7; the D gene is possibly TRBD2 (6 bases). The CDR3 has 14 residues. V was trimmed by 5 bases and J by 1 base, leaving 12 bases between them. Germline V lookup: CDR1 LNHDA, CDR2 SQIVND (reference sequence). In DNA form, the CDR3 reads TGTGCCAGTAGTGTCGGGAGAGGGTCCTACGAGCAGTACTTC. Protein product: CASSVGRGSYEQYF.

V gene TRBV7-3 combines with J gene TRBJ2-1; 7 nucleotides align to TRBD2. The germline gives CDR1 SGHTA, CDR2 FQGTGA. This CDR3 is built from 16 residues. V gave up 3 bases and J gave up 6 bases; unmatched junction bases: 11. CDR3 protein: CASSFAVVAGVNEQFF. For the CDR3, the DNA is TGTGCCAGCAGCTTCGCGGTTGTGGCGGGGGTCAATGAGCAGTTCTTC.

This clone was recorded only once. The genes are TRBV29-1 and TRBJ2-3, with 11 bases lining up with TRBD2. Trimming at V came to 2 bases and at J to 4 bases, leaving 5 bases not matched to a gene. Germline V lookup: CDR1 SQVTM, CDR2 ANQGSEA. This CDR3 spans 15 amino acids. The CDR3 nucleotides are TGCAGCGTTGAACCGACTAGCGGGGTTGCAGATACGCAGTATTTT. This encodes CSVEPTSGVADTQYF.

The V and J genes are TRBV27 and TRBJ2-7, with TRBD1 as a possible D gene (5 bases). Germline values: CDR1 MNHEY, CDR2 SMNVEV (reference sequence). The CDR3 loop spans 13 amino acids. The V gene lost 2 bases and the J gene lost 3 bases, with 8 bases spanning the gap. CDR3 coding DNA: TGTGCCAGCAGTTTAGGGGCCTTCTACGAGCAGTACTTC. Amino acids: CASSLGAFYEQYF.

The chain carries TRBV11-3 and TRBJ2-5, with 9 bases aligning to TRBD1. This CDR3 is built from 16 residues. V was pared by 5 bases and J by 4 bases, with 11 bases of the junction left unmatched. Germline V gene lookup returns CDR1 SGHNT and CDR2 YENEEA. The CDR3 loop is CASSQGTGIYRETQYF. In DNA, the CDR3 is TGTGCCAGCAGCCAGGGGACAGGGATCTATCGAGAGACCCAGTACTTC.

The chain joins TRBV3-1 (or the pseudogene TRBV3-2) to TRBJ1-5; D is ambiguous. Germline V gives CDR1 LGHDT, CDR2 YNNKEL (reference sequence). The CDR3 totals 15 residues. V lost 0 bases, J lost 7 bases, and 13 bases lay in between. CDR3 sequence: CASSQDGGVGQPQHF. For the CDR3, the DNA is TGTGCCAGCAGCCAAGATGGCGGGGTAGGCCAGCCCCAGCATTTT.

The chain combines TRBV7-3 with TRBJ2-1, with D perhaps matching TRBD2 (6 bases). In germline, CDR1 is SGHTA, CDR2 FQGTGA. This CDR3 has 14 residues. V was clipped by 5 bases and J by 7 bases, with 15 bases between them. The CDR3 nucleotides are TGTGCCAGCAGCCCCCAAGGCCGGGGGAATGAGCAGTTCTTC. Translated: CASSPQGRGNEQFF.

The J gene is TRBJ2-2, the V gene TRBV4-1; D perhaps matches TRBD2 (6 bases). The CDR3 has 16 amino acids. CDR1 and CDR2 from the germline V gene are MGHRA and YSYEKL. V was clipped by 4 bases and J by 6 bases, with 18 bases between them. As DNA, the CDR3 is TGCGCCAGCAGCCGAGAACCGGGACTCAGGGCCGGGGAGCTGTTTTTT. Protein sequence: CASSREPGLRAGELFF.

There are a few counts of this clone. Written as DNA, the CDR3 is TGTGCCAGCAGCTCGGACAGTATCTATGGCTACACCTTC. It yields the protein CASSSDSIYGYTF. The chain carries TRBV11-2 and TRBJ1-2, with D possibly being TRBD1 (6 bases). The CDR3 is made up of 13 amino acids. The V and J ends lost 4 bases and 4 bases respectively, with 10 bases between them. Looked up from germline, CDR1 is SGHAT and CDR2 is FQNNGV.

This clone was observed a single time. This chain uses TRBV21-1 with TRBJ1-5; whether TRBD1, the table's D call, matches the DNA was not checked. TRBV21-1 is an annotated pseudogene. This CDR3 spans 17 amino acids. The CDR3 here is CASSKGDRGKGNQPQHF. The CDR3 nucleotides read TGTGCCAGCAGCAAAGGCGACAGGGGAAAAGGAAATCAGCCCCAGCATTTT.

In its sample, this clone was seen a few times. The chain uses TRBV28 and TRBJ1-6, with unresolved D. The CDR3 has 16 amino acids. Per germline, CDR1 MDHEN and CDR2 SYDVKM. Trimming took 6 bases from V and 10 from J, leaving 22 bases between them. CDR3 bases: TGTGCCAGCAGCCTACCCTCGAGAGAAACCCGCTCACCCCTCCACTTT. It codes for CASSLPSRETRSPLHF. Filled out from reference TRBV28 and TRBJ1-6, the complete variable domain reads DVKVTQSSRYLVKRTGEKVFLECVQDMDHENMFWYRQDPGLGLRLIYFSYDVKMKEKGDIPEGYSVSREKKERFSLILESASTNQTSMYLCASSLPSRETRSPLHFGNGTRLTVT.

J is TRBJ1-2 and V is TRBV6-1; possibly TRBD1 for D (5 bases). The CDR3 extends over 14 amino acids. The germline V and J ends were trimmed by 2 bases and 4 bases, with 11 bases remaining between them. Germline assignment: CDR1 MNHNS and CDR2 SASEGT. The CDR3, as DNA: TGTGCCAGCAGTGAATTAGGGCAGGGCTATGGCTACACCTTC. Translated, it gives CASSELGQGYGYTF.

This chain joins TRBV11-2 and TRBJ1-4; D call uncertain. CDR1 and CDR2 from the germline V gene are SGHAT and FQNNGV. The germline V and J ends were trimmed by 5 bases and 11 bases, with 12 bases remaining between them. This CDR3 is built from 12 residues. The CDR3 loop reads CASSPGLRKLFF. CDR3 coding DNA: TGTGCCAGCAGCCCGGGATTGAGGAAACTGTTTTTT.

This clone was recorded once. The chain combines TRBV19 with TRBJ2-5; 7 nucleotides match TRBD2. CDR1 and CDR2 (germline): LNHDA, SQIVND (reference sequence). The CDR3 is 14 residues long. Trimming took 7 bases from V and 3 from J; bases not matched to a gene: 8. CDR3 in DNA: TGTGCCAGTATGGGTTGGGAGGGAAAAGAGACCCAGTACTTC. Translated, it gives CASMGWEGKETQYF.

The rearrangement uses TRBV29-1 and TRBJ2-7; D remains unclear. Germline CDR1 SQVTM, CDR2 ANQGSEA. The germline V and J ends were trimmed by 5 bases and 2 bases, with 4 bases remaining between them. The CDR3 spans 10 residues. The CDR3 nucleotides are TGCAGCGTTTTCGCCTACGAGCAGTACTTC. It codes for CSVFAYEQYF.

This clone was counted between two and nine times. This chain joins TRBV13 and TRBJ1-3; the match to TRBD1 covers 7 bases. The V gene end was trimmed by 4 bases and the J gene end by 2 bases; junction bases not matched to a gene: 2. The germline CDR1 and CDR2 sequences are PRHDT and FYEKMQ (reference sequence). The CDR3 is 14 amino acids. CDR3 DNA sequence: TGTGCCAGCAGCTCCGACAGGGCTGGAAACACCATATATTTT. This translates into CASSSDRAGNTIYF.

A note on this clone: A read error may produce the germline difference seen at one junction end. This chain joins TRBV2 and TRBJ2-5, with D maybe TRBD1 (5 bases). CDR1 is SNHLY, CDR2 FYNNEI, per germline. CDR3 length: 13 residues. The CDR3 DNA reads TGTGCCATCAGTCGACAGATCCAAGAGACCCAGTACTTC. Protein: CAISRQIQETQYF. Drawing the rest from reference TRBV2 and TRBJ2-5, the complete variable domain is EPEVTQTPSHQVTQMGQEVILRCVPISNHLYFYWYRQILGQKVEFLVSFYNNEISEKSEIFDDQFSVERPDGSNFTLKIRSTKLEDSAMYFCAISRQIQETQYFGPGTRLLVL.

A few counts support this clone. The rearrangement uses TRBV6-5 and TRBJ1-1; the D is unclear. V shed 10 bases and J shed 2 bases, with 14 bases lying between them. The length of the CDR3 is 13 residues. CDR1 MNHEY and CDR2 SVGAGI come from the germline V gene. The chain's CDR3 is CATSREQNTEAFF. CDR3 nucleotide sequence: TGTGCCACGAGTCGGGAACAAAACACTGAAGCTTTCTTT.

This clone appeared a few times. CDR3 sequence: CASSPTETNYGYTF. For the CDR3, the DNA is TGTGCCAGTAGCCCGACAGAGACTAACTATGGCTACACCTTC. The chain joins TRBV19 to TRBJ1-2; D may be TRBD1 (5 bases). Germline CDR1 is LNHDA and CDR2 is SQIVND (reference sequence). Trimming removed 6 bases at V and 0 bases at J, with 11 bases between. The CDR3 consists of 14 residues.

The chain recombines TRBV5-1 with TRBJ2-3; 11 nucleotides line up with TRBD2. V lost 0 bases and J lost 0; bases outside the gene matches: 6. Germline assignment: CDR1 SGHRS and CDR2 YFSETQ. CDR3 length: 18 amino acids. The CDR3 loop is CASSLVVPSGRSTDTQYF. The CDR3 DNA is TGCGCCAGCAGCTTGGTGGTGCCTAGCGGGAGGAGCACAGATACGCAGTATTTT.